Listed below are T cell receptor beta chains from one sample, sequenced in a study of blood T cell repertoires in COVID-19. Assay used: immunoSEQ multiplex PCR; TCRdb lists only in-frame clones, some missing. The profile shows fewer than 350,000 clones, roughly 90% of them singletons. Sequenced sample: PBMCs or T cells enriched from blood (not recorded which). The receptors come from a woman aged 18-29 years with acute COVID-19. The CDR3 runs from the conserved cysteine through the conserved F or W. D genes are given only for firm matches. A row's size may be missing; if present it is once, few, many or a size class.

clone_size,v_call,d_call,j_call,cdr3_nt,cdr3_aa
NA,TRBV28,NA,TRBJ2-7,TGTGCCAGCACAAAGATAGCAGGGATCCACGAGCAGTACTTC,CASTKIAGIHEQYF
NA,TRBV18,TRBD1,TRBJ2-7,TGTGCCAGCTCACCACGGTCCGGCAACCTGGACAGGAGCTCCTACGAGCAGTACTTC,CASSPRSGNLDRSSYEQYF
NA,TRBV19,NA,TRBJ2-1,TGTGCCAGTAGTATAGCCTCCCGGGACAAGCAGTTCTTC,CASSIASRDKQFF
NA,TRBV7-2,NA,TRBJ1-3,TGTGCCAGCAGCCCCTCGGGGGGGGGACCCTCTGGAAACACCATATATTTT,CASSPSGGGPSGNTIYF
NA,TRBV2,TRBD1,TRBJ2-7,TGTGCCAGCAGTTCGACAGGGATCTCCTACGAGCAGTACTTC,CASSSTGISYEQYF
NA,TRBV5-5,NA,TRBJ1-4,TGTGCCAGCAGCTTGCGTTCGGGGGGCATTGAAAAACTGTTTTTT,CASSLRSGGIEKLFF
NA,TRBV11-2,TRBD2,TRBJ2-1,TGTGCCAGCAGCTCCTGGGTAGCGGGAGGTAATGAGCAGTTCTTC,CASSSWVAGGNEQFF
NA,TRBV11-1,NA,TRBJ2-2,TGTGCCAGCAGTTACCGGATAGCGAGCAAAGCCGGGGAGCTGTTTTTT,CASSYRIASKAGELFF
NA,TRBV7-9,NA,TRBJ1-1,TGTGCCAGCCTAGGGGCCACTGAAGCTTTCTTT,CASLGATEAFF
NA,TRBV6-5,NA,TRBJ2-1,TGTGCCAGCAGAGAGGGGCAGGGGCGCAAGCATGAGCAGTTCTTC,CASREGQGRKHEQFF
NA,TRBV28,NA,TRBJ1-6,TGTGCCAGCAGTTCACCCGGGAGCAACTATAATTCACCCCTCCACTTT,CASSSPGSNYNSPLHF
NA,TRBV11-2,TRBD2,TRBJ2-2,TGTGCCAGCAGCTTAGATGGGCGAGCGGGACGGATCGGGGAGCTGTTTTTT,CASSLDGRAGRIGELFF
NA,TRBV2,TRBD1,TRBJ2-7,TGTGCCAGCCGGGACAGGGTGTCCTACGAGCAGTACTTC,CASRDRVSYEQYF
NA,TRBV7-9,NA,TRBJ2-5,TGTGCCAGCAGCGGGGGCAACCAAGAGACCCAGTACTTC,CASSGGNQETQYF
NA,TRBV7-3,TRBD2,TRBJ2-2,TGTGCCAGCAGCTTAGCGGGAGGGAACACCGGGGAGCTGTTTTTT,CASSLAGGNTGELFF
NA,TRBV5-1,NA,TRBJ1-3,TGCGCCAGCAGCTTGGGGCGGCACTCTGGAAACACCATATATTTT,CASSLGRHSGNTIYF
NA,TRBV30,TRBD2,TRBJ2-7,TGTGCCTGGAGCCTCCTTAGGGGAGCGGGAGAGCAGTACTTC,CAWSLLRGAGEQYF
NA,TRBV25-1,NA,TRBJ2-2,TGTGCCAGCACACAGTTCCCCGGGGAGCTGTTTTTT,CASTQFPGELFF
NA,TRBV29-1,TRBD1,TRBJ2-7,TGCAGCGTGTATACAGGGGAAGGGAACGAGCAGTACTTC,CSVYTGEGNEQYF
NA,TRBV7-6,NA,TRBJ1-3,TGTGCCAGCAGCCCCCGGCCCGGAGCTGGAAACACCATATATTTT,CASSPRPGAGNTIYF
NA,TRBV9,TRBD1,TRBJ2-5,TGTGCCAGCAGCCCCGGGACAGCCCAAGAGACCCAGTACTTC,CASSPGTAQETQYF
NA,TRBV30,TRBD1,TRBJ1-2,TGTGCCTGGAGACGGACAGGGGCCTATGGCTACACCTTC,CAWRRTGAYGYTF
medium-sized,TRBV4-2,TRBD2,TRBJ2-7,TGTGCCAGCAGCCAAGATCTGGCTAGCGGGAAGGGCGAGCAGTACTTC,CASSQDLASGKGEQYF
few,TRBV27,TRBD2,TRBJ2-1,TGTGCCAGCAGTTTAAAACTAGCGGCCTACAATGAGCAGTTCTTC,CASSLKLAAYNEQFF
NA,TRBV19,TRBD1,TRBJ1-1,TGTGCCAGTAGTACGTCGACAGGGTCTGAAGCTTTCTTT,CASSTSTGSEAFF
NA,TRBV6-6,TRBD1,TRBJ1-6,TGTGCCAGCAGTCGCGAAAGCCCCATCCGGGACAGAGATAATTCACCCCTCCACTTT,CASSRESPIRDRDNSPLHF
NA,TRBV7-8,NA,TRBJ2-7,TGTGCCAGCAGCACCCGCGTGGAGGGGGCGACTTACGAGCAGTACTTC,CASSTRVEGATYEQYF
NA,TRBV4-1,TRBD1,TRBJ1-2,TGCGCCAGCAGCCAGGGGACAGGGAAGGCCTATGGCTACACCTTC,CASSQGTGKAYGYTF
NA,TRBV7-2,TRBD2,TRBJ2-1,TGTGCCAGCAGTCCTACCGGGACTAGATCGTACAATGAGCAGTTCTTC,CASSPTGTRSYNEQFF
NA,TRBV3-1/TRBV3-2,TRBD2,TRBJ2-7,TGTGCCAGCAGCCAAGATCGCCGCGGGAGGAGCTACGAGCAGTACTTC,CASSQDRRGRSYEQYF
NA,TRBV5-6,TRBD1,TRBJ2-7,TGTGCCAGCAGCTTGTTGTCAGGGGGCCGGTACGAGCAGTACTTC,CASSLLSGGRYEQYF
NA,TRBV4-3,NA,TRBJ2-3,TGCGCCAGCAGCCAAGATCGGGTTCGGTCAACTAGCACAGATACGCAGTATTTT,CASSQDRVRSTSTDTQYF